This T cell receptor (beta chain) was sequenced in a study of T cells expressing NK-cell markers. In generating TCR beta cDNA, 5'RACE template switching with UMIs was used. TCRdb reprocessed the 5' RACE reads and stores each CDR3 protein as one record, lacking DNA. The sample totals about 380,000 distinct CDR3 sequences. Points from the study as a whole: Over 5 donors had dominant NKG2C+ clonotypes that comprised about 1.0-7.5% of their CD8+ T cells.

On this clonotype: Its cognate antigen is unknown.

The CDR3 loop spans 15 amino acids. Germline V gives CDR1 ENHRY, CDR2 SYGVKD. Material for sequencing was blood T cells: a sorted CD56 or NKG2C T cell subset, CD4+ or CD8+ T cells, or bulk PBMC T cells (not recorded which). The rearrangement joins TRBV10-3 to TRBJ2-7; the D call of TRBD2 rests on TCRdb alone, since no DNA is present to check it. The clonotype comes from a man aged 18 to 69 in good health. The CDR3 sequence: CAISEDSGDPYEQYF.